This is a list of T cell receptor beta chains from one sample in a study of blood T cells in healthy people across ages. TCRdb independently ran MiXCR on the 5' RACE reads; one entry per CDR3 protein. The sample consists of around 990,000 distinct CDR3 sequences, roughly 24% of them appearing once. These same records also appear under a second study, on T cells of mothers and their children.

Sequencing input: blood. These receptors were obtained from a girl between 2 and 10 years old in good health. Both conserved end residues are part of each CDR3. D genes are given only for firm matches. Size values are once, few and many counts, or a class for expanded clones, and some rows have none.

17,TRBD1,TRBV11-2,TRBJ1-4,NA,TGTGCCAGCAGCTTGCGAGGTGTAGGGGGCTTTGTGGAAAAACTGTTTTTT,CASSLRGVGGFVEKLFF
15,NA,TRBV5-1,TRBJ2-2,NA,TGCGCCAGCAGCTTGGCGTCTTTTAACACCGGGGAGCTGGTTTTT,CASSLASFNTGELVF
14,NA,TRBV9,TRBJ2-5,few,TGTGCCAGCAGCCCCCTCCGATCACGAGAGACCCAGTACTTC,CASSPLRSRETQYF
14,NA,TRBV5-4,TRBJ2-1,few,TGTGCCAGCCGCTGGTTTAGCTCCTACAATGAGCAGTTCTTC,CASRWFSSYNEQFF
16,TRBD2,TRBV27,TRBJ2-5,few,TGTGCCACCCTAGGGTGGGCTAGCGGAGGCCAAGAGACCCAGTACTTC,CATLGWASGGQETQYF
12,NA,TRBV20-1,TRBJ2-5,NA,TGCAGTGCTCGGTCCGGGGGAGAGACCCAGTACTTC,CSARSGGETQYF
16,TRBD1,TRBV5-5,TRBJ2-7,NA,TGTGCCAGCAGCTCGGTTACAGGGGGCTCTCCCTACGAGCAGTACTTC,CASSSVTGGSPYEQYF
13,NA,TRBV13,TRBJ2-7,NA,TGTGCCAGCAGCTCCAGGGGTTCCCACGAGCAGTACTTC,CASSSRGSHEQYF
16,NA,TRBV7-9,TRBJ1-1,NA,TGTGCCAGCATCCCAAGGGGGGGCAATCCCAACACTGAAGCTTTCTTT,CASIPRGGNPNTEAFF
12,NA,TRBV20-1,TRBJ2-1,NA,TGCAGTGCTAGAACTGCTATATTTGAGCAGTTCTTC,CSARTAIFEQFF
14,TRBD1,TRBV27,TRBJ2-7,few,TGTGCCAGCAGTTCACCGGGACAGATATACGAGCAGTACTTC,CASSSPGQIYEQYF
14,TRBD2,TRBV20-1,TRBJ2-1,NA,TGCAGTGCTAGTGCGGCTAGCGGGAGAAATGAGCAGTTCTTC,CSASAASGRNEQFF
15,TRBD2,TRBV5-6,TRBJ2-1,NA,TGTGCCAGCAGCTTCCAAGGCGGGGGTATGTCCGAGCAGTTCTTC,CASSFQGGGMSEQFF
16,TRBD1,TRBV28,TRBJ1-4,NA,TGTGCCAGCAGGCCCCTCAAGGGGGCTGAGGGGGAAAAACTGTTTTTT,CASRPLKGAEGEKLFF
14,NA,TRBV7-9,TRBJ2-7,NA,TGTGCCAGCAGCTTTAGGGACAAGCCCTACGAGCAGTACTTC,CASSFRDKPYEQYF
15,TRBD1,TRBV4-3,TRBJ2-5,few,TGCGCCAGCAGCCAAGTCCAGGGGGCAGGGGAGACCCAGTACTTC,CASSQVQGAGETQYF
16,TRBD1,TRBV25-1,TRBJ2-2,NA,TGTGCCAGCAGCGTTCCAGGGGGCTCAAACACCGGGGAGCTGTTTTTT,CASSVPGGSNTGELFF
17,TRBD2,TRBV7-2,TRBJ2-3,few,TGTGCCAGCAGCGAACCGACTAGCGGGGGTAGCACAGATACGCAGTATTTT,CASSEPTSGGSTDTQYF
11,NA,TRBV29-1,TRBJ2-5,NA,TGCAGCCCTTTGTATGGGGAGACCCAGTACTTC,CSPLYGETQYF
15,NA,TRBV6-1,TRBJ2-5,few,TGTGCCAGCAGTGAAGCCGGTTCACAAGGGTGGTCCCAGTACTTC,CASSEAGSQGWSQYF
13,NA,TRBV7-2,TRBJ2-7,few,TGTGCCAGCAGCTCCCCAGGGCGCTACGAGCAGTACTTC,CASSSPGRYEQYF
13,NA,TRBV4-1,TRBJ2-1,few,TGCGCCAGCAGCCAACCTATGTGGGGGGAGCAGTTCTTC,CASSQPMWGEQFF
13,NA,TRBV25-1,TRBJ1-2,NA,TGTGCCAGCAGTGAATTGGGGCGGCATGGCTACACCTTC,CASSELGRHGYTF
12,NA,TRBV7-2,TRBJ1-3,few,TGTGCCAGCGAATGGGGACGCGGCACCATATATTTT,CASEWGRGTIYF
14,NA,TRBV4-1,TRBJ2-4,many,TGCGCCAGCAGCCAAGGGGGGGGCGTAAACATTCAGTACTTC,CASSQGGGVNIQYF
17,TRBD2,TRBV5-1,TRBJ2-6,NA,TGCGCCAGCAGCTTCGGGACTAGCGTATCTGGGGCCAACGTCCTGACTTTC,CASSFGTSVSGANVLTF
13,TRBD2,TRBV29-1,TRBJ2-1,NA,TGCAGCGTTGAGGGGGGGAGGGGCTATGAGCAGTTCTTC,CSVEGGRGYEQFF
15,NA,TRBV12-3/TRBV12-4,TRBJ1-1,NA,TGTGCCAGCAGTTTAGTTCTATTCACGGACACTGAAGCTTTCTTT,CASSLVLFTDTEAFF
15,NA,TRBV6-6,TRBJ1-1,few,TGTGCCAGCAGTTACGGTAGCGGAGGGAACACTGAAGCTTTCTTT,CASSYGSGGNTEAFF
13,NA,TRBV10-3,TRBJ1-2,few,TGTGCCATCAGTGACTACAGTACAGATGGCTACACCTTC,CAISDYSTDGYTF